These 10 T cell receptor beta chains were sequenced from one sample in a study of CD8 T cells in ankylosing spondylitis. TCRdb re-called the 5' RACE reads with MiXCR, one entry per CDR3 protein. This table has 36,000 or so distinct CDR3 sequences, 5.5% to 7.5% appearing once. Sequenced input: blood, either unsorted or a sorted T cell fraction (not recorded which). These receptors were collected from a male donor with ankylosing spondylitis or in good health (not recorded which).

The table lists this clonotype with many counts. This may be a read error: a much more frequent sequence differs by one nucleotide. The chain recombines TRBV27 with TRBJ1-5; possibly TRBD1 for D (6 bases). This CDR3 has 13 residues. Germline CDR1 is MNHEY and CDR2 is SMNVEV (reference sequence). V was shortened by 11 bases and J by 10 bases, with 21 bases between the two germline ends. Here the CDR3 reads CASRGQEEHPQHF. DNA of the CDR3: TGTGCCTCCAGGGGTCAAGAGGAGCATCCCCAGCATTTT.

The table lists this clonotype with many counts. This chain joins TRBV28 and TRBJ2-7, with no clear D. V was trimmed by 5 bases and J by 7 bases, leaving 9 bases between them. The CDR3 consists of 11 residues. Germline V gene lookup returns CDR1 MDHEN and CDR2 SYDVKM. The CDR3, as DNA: TGTGCCAGCAGTCTGGGCCTGGAGCAGTACTTC. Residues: CASSLGLEQYF.

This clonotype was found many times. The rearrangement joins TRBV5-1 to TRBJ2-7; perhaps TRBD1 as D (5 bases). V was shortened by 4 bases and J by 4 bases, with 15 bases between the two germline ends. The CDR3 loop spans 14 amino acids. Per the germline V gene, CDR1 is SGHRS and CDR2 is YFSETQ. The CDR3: CASSDRQKGYEQYF. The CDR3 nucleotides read TGCGCCAGCAGCGATAGACAAAAGGGGTACGAGCAGTACTTC.

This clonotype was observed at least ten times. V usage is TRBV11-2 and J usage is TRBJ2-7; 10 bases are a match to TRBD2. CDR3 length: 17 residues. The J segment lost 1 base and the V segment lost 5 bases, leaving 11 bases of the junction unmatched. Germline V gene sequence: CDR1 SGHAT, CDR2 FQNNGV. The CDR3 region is CASSPSVASGSSYEQYF. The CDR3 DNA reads TGTGCCAGCAGCCCTTCAGTGGCTAGCGGGAGTTCCTACGAGCAGTACTTC. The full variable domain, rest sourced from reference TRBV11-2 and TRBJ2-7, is EAGVAQSPRYKIIEKRQSVAFWCNPISGHATLYWYQQILGQGPKLLIQFQNNGVVDDSQLPKDRFSAERLKGVDSTLKIQPAKLEDSAVYLCASSPSVASGSSYEQYFGPGTRLTVT.

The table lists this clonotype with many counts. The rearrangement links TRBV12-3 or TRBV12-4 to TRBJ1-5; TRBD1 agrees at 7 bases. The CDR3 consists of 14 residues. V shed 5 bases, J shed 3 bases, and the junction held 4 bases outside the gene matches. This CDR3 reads CASSRDSNNQPQHF. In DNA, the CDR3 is TGTGCCAGCAGTCGGGACAGTAACAATCAGCCCCAGCATTTT.

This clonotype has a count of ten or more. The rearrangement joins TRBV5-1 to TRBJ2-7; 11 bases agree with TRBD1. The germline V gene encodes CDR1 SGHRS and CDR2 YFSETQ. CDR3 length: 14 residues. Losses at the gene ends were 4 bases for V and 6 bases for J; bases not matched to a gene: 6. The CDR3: CASSTGTGGLEQYF. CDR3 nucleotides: TGCGCCAGCAGCACTGGGACAGGGGGTCTCGAGCAGTACTTC.

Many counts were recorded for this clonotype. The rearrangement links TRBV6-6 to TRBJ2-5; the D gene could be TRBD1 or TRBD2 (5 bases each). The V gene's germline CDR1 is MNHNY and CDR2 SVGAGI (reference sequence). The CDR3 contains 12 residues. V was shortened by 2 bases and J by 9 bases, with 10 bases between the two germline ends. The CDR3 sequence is CASSYGQGAQYF. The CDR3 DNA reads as TGTGCCAGCAGTTACGGTCAGGGAGCCCAGTACTTC.

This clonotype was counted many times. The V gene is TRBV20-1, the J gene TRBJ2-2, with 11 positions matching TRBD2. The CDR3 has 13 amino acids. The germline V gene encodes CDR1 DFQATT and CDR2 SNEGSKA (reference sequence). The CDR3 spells CSVSGRAVGELFF. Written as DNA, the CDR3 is TGCAGCGTTAGCGGGAGGGCCGTCGGGGAGCTGTTTTTT.

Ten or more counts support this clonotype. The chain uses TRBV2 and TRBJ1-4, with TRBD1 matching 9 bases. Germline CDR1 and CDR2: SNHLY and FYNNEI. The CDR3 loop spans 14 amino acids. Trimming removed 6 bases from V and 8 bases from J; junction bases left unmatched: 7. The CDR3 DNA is TGTGCCAGCAGCCCGACAGGGGGAGCGGAAAAACTGTTTTTT. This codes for CASSPTGGAEKLFF.

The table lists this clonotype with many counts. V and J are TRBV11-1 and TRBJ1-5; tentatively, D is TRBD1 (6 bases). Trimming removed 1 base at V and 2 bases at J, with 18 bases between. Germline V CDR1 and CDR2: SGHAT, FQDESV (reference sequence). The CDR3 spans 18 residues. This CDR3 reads CASSLDRVAVGGNQPQHF. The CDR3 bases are TGTGCCAGCAGCTTAGACAGGGTCGCCGTGGGCGGCAATCAGCCCCAGCATTTT.